These 8 T cell receptor beta chains originate from one sample sequenced in a study of blood T cell repertoires in COVID-19. Profiling relied on immunoSEQ multiplex PCR, and the TCRdb table lists in-frame clones only, not all of them. Among more than 300,000 clones listed, 88% were seen once. What was sequenced was peripheral blood. These receptors all stem from a woman aged 70-85 years with COVID-19, enrolled during active disease.

This chain uses TRBV7-3 with TRBJ1-1; D is ambiguous. V lost 6 bases, J lost 3 bases, and 11 bases lay in between. The germline V gene has CDR1 SGHTA and CDR2 FQGTGA. The CDR3 has 13 residues. CDR3 sequence (DNA): TGTGCCAGCAGGTCGGGAGCGGACACTGAAGCTTTCTTT. Amino acid sequence: CASRSGADTEAFF.

This sequence joins TRBV6-5 and TRBJ2-2; D is uncertain. Germline V gene sequence: CDR1 MNHEY, CDR2 SVGAGI. V was shortened by 8 bases and J by 0 bases, with 10 bases between the two germline ends. CDR3 length equals 14 residues. The CDR3, as DNA: TGTGCCAGCCGCAGGTACGCGAACACCGGGGAGCTGTTTTTT. Protein sequence: CASRRYANTGELFF.

The chain has TRBV11-2 and TRBJ2-1; the D gene is possibly TRBD2 (6 bases). The germline gives CDR1 SGHAT, CDR2 FQNNGV. Trimming pared 0 bases from V and 7 bases from J, leaving 13 bases between. The CDR3 is 15 amino acids. The CDR3 DNA follows: TGTGCCAGCAGCTTAGAGGGGGGTGGTAGGAATGAGCAGTTCTTC. Encoded protein: CASSLEGGGRNEQFF.

This clone came up once. The CDR3 region is CATSDLGAGYTF. The CDR3 DNA sequence: TGTGCCACCAGTGATTTGGGAGCTGGCTACACCTTC. This sequence joins TRBV24-1 and TRBJ1-2; unclear D gene. Between the trimmed V and J ends, which lost 0 bases and 7 bases, there was a span of 5 bases. Germline-derived CDR1 and CDR2 are KGHDR and SFDVKD. The CDR3 length is 12 residues.

This sequence joins TRBV5-1 and TRBJ2-3; 8 nucleotides line up with TRBD2. The germline CDR1 and CDR2 sequences are SGHRS and YFSETQ. The V gene end was trimmed by 1 base and the J gene end by 3 bases; junction bases not matched to a gene: 7. This CDR3 spans 16 amino acids. The CDR3 is CASSLWERGITDTQYF. CDR3 nucleotides: TGCGCCAGCAGCTTGTGGGAGCGGGGGATAACAGATACGCAGTATTTT.

The chain employs TRBV5-1 and TRBJ1-2; tentatively, D is TRBD1 (5 bases). The CDR3 loop spans 15 amino acids. Trimming stripped 4 bases from V and 3 bases from J, with 16 bases between. Germline assignment: CDR1 SGHRS and CDR2 YFSETQ. The CDR3 protein is CASSVTGEGYYGYTF. For the CDR3, the DNA is TGCGCCAGCAGCGTAACGGGGGAAGGCTACTATGGCTACACCTTC.

V gene TRBV6-5 combines with J gene TRBJ1-4; D call uncertain. CDR3 length equals 14 residues. From germline, CDR1 is MNHEY and CDR2 SVGAGI. V was clipped by 5 bases and J by 6 bases, with 13 bases between them. The CDR3 DNA sequence: TGTGCCAGCAGTCCGCGCGGGGTGGATGAAAAACTGTTTTTT. The encoded protein is CASSPRGVDEKLFF.

The chain has TRBV7-9 and TRBJ1-3; 9 bases are shared with TRBD1. CDR1 SEHNR and CDR2 FQNEAQ come from the germline V gene (reference sequence). Unmatched junction bases numbered 6, after V lost 6 bases and J lost 3 bases. This CDR3 is built from 15 residues. The CDR3 is CASSDTGGLGNTIYF. The CDR3 region has the DNA TGTGCCAGCAGTGACACAGGGGGCCTTGGAAACACCATATATTTT.